These 10 T cell receptor beta chains were sequenced from one sample in a study of CD8 T cells in ankylosing spondylitis. General study points: Typical of ankylosing spondylitis blood, it appeared, was a TCR beta motif of seven to nine highly homologous variants.

These receptors' targets are unknown. Via MiXCR, TCRdb re-called the 5' RACE reads, giving one row per CDR3 protein. The sample yields about 220,000 distinct CDR3 sequences, approximately 7.4% seen once. The sequencing input was blood, either unsorted or a sorted T cell fraction (not recorded which). The receptors shown here come from a male donor with ankylosing spondylitis.

The table lists this clonotype with many counts. V gene TRBV20-1 combines with J gene TRBJ2-1; D may be TRBD1 or TRBD2 (5 bases each). The V and J ends lost 3 bases and 10 bases respectively, with 19 bases between them. Per the germline V gene, CDR1 is DFQATT and CDR2 is SNEGSKA (reference sequence). CDR3 length equals 14 residues. CDR3 coding DNA: TGCAGTGCTAGTAAGCTAGTGGGGGTGCGGGAGCAGTTCTTC. This translates into CSASKLVGVREQFF.

Ten or more counts support this clonotype. The V gene is TRBV3-1, the J gene TRBJ2-1; D is unclear. CDR1 is LGHDT and CDR2 is YNNKEL in the germline V gene (reference sequence). The CDR3 has 13 residues. V lost 1 base, J lost 7 bases, and 8 bases lay in between. The CDR3: CASSQVGGNEQFF. CDR3 nucleotide sequence: TGTGCCAGCAGCCAAGTCGGTGGGAATGAGCAGTTCTTC.

The table lists this clonotype with many counts. V usage is TRBV20-1 and J usage is TRBJ2-7; 7 positions match TRBD2. This CDR3 spans 14 amino acids. Per the germline V gene, CDR1 is DFQATT and CDR2 is SNEGSKA (reference sequence). The trim removed 3 bases at V and 0 bases at J, leaving 5 bases unmatched. In DNA, the CDR3 is TGCAGTGCTAGTCCGGGCGGGAGCTCCTACGAGCAGTACTTC. Encoded protein: CSASPGGSSYEQYF.

The sample holds many counts of this clonotype. The J gene is TRBJ2-1, the V gene TRBV12-3 or TRBV12-4; TRBD2 might be the D (6 bases). The CDR3 runs 14 residues. The V end was cut by 6 bases, the J end by 0 bases, with 9 bases between. In nucleotides, the CDR3 is TGTGCCAGCAGCCCCGGGGGCTCCTACAATGAGCAGTTCTTC. As protein: CASSPGGSYNEQFF.

Ten or more counts support this clonotype. The chain joins TRBV7-9 to TRBJ2-6; D call uncertain. CDR3 length: 14 amino acids. V lost 6 bases and J 4 bases, leaving 10 bases between the germline ends. Germline V CDR1 and CDR2: SEHNR, FQNEAQ (reference sequence). DNA for the CDR3: TGTGCCAGCAGTTGGGCTCTGGGGGCCAACGTCCTGACTTTC. It encodes CASSWALGANVLTF.

The chain links TRBV7-8 to TRBJ1-4; TRBD1 might be the D (5 bases). V lost 1 base and J 3 bases, leaving 9 bases between the germline ends. The CDR3 is 15 amino acids. The V gene's germline CDR1 is SGHVS and CDR2 FQNEAQ. This CDR3 is CASSLGGSANEKLFF. The CDR3 bases are TGTGCCAGCAGCTTAGGGGGCTCGGCTAATGAAAAACTGTTTTTT.

This clonotype showed up many times. The chain has TRBV29-1 and TRBJ2-7; 7 bases map to TRBD1. CDR3 length equals 16 residues. The V and J ends lost 6 bases and 0 bases, in that order; junction bases with no gene match: 14. The germline CDR1 and CDR2 sequences are SQVTM and ANQGSEA. CDR3 amino acids: CSVKDMNQGDSYEQYF. In DNA, the CDR3 is TGCAGCGTGAAGGACATGAACCAGGGGGACTCCTACGAGCAGTACTTC.

The chain employs TRBV11-1 and TRBJ2-1, with TRBD2 matching over 12 bases. Germline lookup yields CDR1 SGHAT and CDR2 FQDESV (reference sequence). V dropped 2 bases and J dropped 7; count of bases not matched to a gene: 3. This CDR3 has 15 residues. The CDR3 nucleotides read TGTGCCAGCAGCTTACTAGCGGGGGGGGTGAATGAGCAGTTCTTC. Translating it yields CASSLLAGGVNEQFF.

This clonotype appeared many times. The chain carries TRBV20-1 and TRBJ2-4, with D unresolved. Germline V CDR1 and CDR2: DFQATT, SNEGSKA (reference sequence). The CDR3 runs to 18 residues. The V and J ends lost 0 bases and 0 bases respectively, with 18 bases between them. In DNA form, the CDR3 reads TGCAGTGCTAGAGAAGGTTCCTCCCCCATAATAGCCAAAAACATTCAGTACTTC. Its translation is CSAREGSSPIIAKNIQYF.

This clonotype was observed a handful of times. The rearrangement links TRBV29-1 to TRBJ2-5, with 8 bases fitting TRBD1. This CDR3 region has 12 residues. Germline V gives CDR1 SQVTM, CDR2 ANQGSEA. Germline trimming cut 7 bases from V and 7 bases from J; bases unmatched to any gene: 8. CDR3 DNA sequence: TGCAGCGCCGGGACAGGAGGACCGACCCAGTACTTC. This encodes CSAGTGGPTQYF.